The 5 T cell receptor beta chains below were found in one sample sequenced in a study of regulatory and conventional T cells in RAG deficiency. Blood CD4+ CD25-high CD127-low regulatory T cells supplied the genomic DNA template. Profiling relied on immunoSEQ multiplex PCR, and the TCRdb table lists in-frame clones only, not all of them. The sample includes 25,000 to 35,000 clones, around nine tenths of them seen just once. These data are also associated with another study on regulatory T cells. This second report adds: The primer mix had 52 TRBV and 13 TRBJ primers.

The sequencing sample was made of Tregs sorted from blood. The receptors were gathered from a human donor in good health.

The genes are TRBV18 and TRBJ1-2; 8 bases agree with TRBD1. The CDR3 has 17 residues. Germline V lookup: CDR1 KGHSH, CDR2 LQKENI. The J segment lost 2 bases and the V segment lost 6 bases, leaving 14 bases of the junction unmatched. The DNA for the CDR3 is TGTGCCAGCTCCCGGACCCCCGGACAGGGAGGGAACTATGGCTACACCTTC. Amino acids: CASSRTPGQGGNYGYTF.

The CDR3 DNA reads TGCAGTGCTAGTTGGACTACCGAGCAGTTCTTC. Translated: CSASWTTEQFF. The chain uses TRBV20-1 and TRBJ2-1; weak D call: TRBD2 (6 bases). The CDR3 length is 11 residues. Per germline, CDR1 DFQATT and CDR2 SNEGSKA (reference sequence). Trimming left V 3 bases short and J 10 bases short, with 10 bases between.

The V gene is TRBV11-3, the J gene TRBJ2-1, with D possibly TRBD2 on 7 matching bases. The CDR3 has 15 amino acids. Trimming shortened V by 0 bases and J by 4 bases, and 10 bases separated the two germline ends. CDR1 and CDR2 (germline): SGHNT, YENEEA. CDR3 residues: CASSLEGGPYNEQFF. In nucleotides, the CDR3 is TGTGCCAGCAGCTTAGAGGGGGGGCCATACAATGAGCAGTTCTTC.

The chain joins TRBV2 to TRBJ2-3; D assignment may be TRBD1 or TRBD2 (5 bases each). Looked up from germline, CDR1 is SNHLY and CDR2 is FYNNEI. V shed 8 bases and J shed 2 bases, with 17 bases lying between them. The CDR3 is 15 residues long. In DNA, the CDR3 is TGTGCCAGCGTACCACCGGGGCCCTACACAGATACGCAGTATTTT. Translation gives CASVPPGPYTDTQYF.

This rearrangement joins TRBV4-3 to TRBJ1-2; no clear D gene. The CDR3 loop spans 16 amino acids. Germline CDR1 is LGHNA and CDR2 is YSLEER. Trimming took off 0 bases at V and 2 bases at J, with 13 bases between the two ends. In DNA, the CDR3 is TGCGCCAGCAGCCAAGATCCCGTCAATCCAAACTATGGCTACACCTTC. Translated, it gives CASSQDPVNPNYGYTF.